This passage covers 7 T cell receptor beta chains from one sample sequenced in a study of cytomegalovirus exposure and HLA in healthy donors. The PCR was carried out with 60 Vbeta primers and 13 Jbeta primers. The method was immunoSEQ multiplex PCR; TCRdb's version includes in-frame clones alone and lacks a portion of them. The data show 100,000 to 150,000 clones, more than 65% seen once. The specimen was PBMCs. These receptors originate from a man between 18 and 35 years old in good health and CMV-seronegative.

The rearrangement uses TRBV27 and TRBJ2-7; the D gene is possibly TRBD1 (6 bases). Germline CDR1 reads MNHEY; CDR2 reads SMNVEV (reference sequence). V was pared by 3 bases and J by 6 bases, with 15 bases between. The CDR3 length is 14 residues. CDR3 nucleotide sequence: TGTGCCAGCAGTTTCCGTATCACAGGGTTCGAGCAGTACTTC. Amino acid sequence: CASSFRITGFEQYF.

The gene calls are TRBV7-2 and TRBJ2-3, with 9 bases lining up with TRBD2. This CDR3 comprises 16 residues. J gave up 2 bases and V 5 bases, and 8 bases lay outside the gene matches. Germline V gives CDR1 SGHTA, CDR2 FQGNSA. This chain's CDR3 is CASSRGGTSPTDTQYF. The CDR3 DNA is TGTGCCAGCAGCCGGGGGGGGACTAGCCCCACAGATACGCAGTATTTT.

This chain connects TRBV5-4 to TRBJ2-1, with 7 positions matching TRBD1. The V and J ends lost 4 bases and 8 bases, in that order; junction bases with no gene match: 3. The CDR3 extends over 12 amino acids. Looked up from germline, CDR1 is SGHNT and CDR2 is YYREEE (reference sequence). CDR3 DNA: TGTGCCAGCAGCCCACAGGGGTATGAGCAGTTCTTC. Encoded protein: CASSPQGYEQFF.

The chain links TRBV6-6 to TRBJ1-2; a possible D gene is TRBD1 (5 bases). CDR3 size: 15 residues. V lost 2 bases and J 8 bases, leaving 18 bases between the germline ends. CDR1 MNHNY and CDR2 SVGAGI come from the germline V gene (reference sequence). The CDR3 spells CASSYPGDRGGGYTF. The CDR3 bases are TGTGCCAGCAGTTACCCGGGGGACCGTGGAGGAGGCTACACCTTC.

With respect to this clone: Other DNA sequences within the sample encode an identical CDR3. The rearrangement uses TRBV5-1 and TRBJ2-3; 13 bases align to TRBD2. This CDR3 contains 16 residues. Unmatched junction bases numbered 3, after V lost 4 bases and J lost 1 base. Per germline, CDR1 SGHRS and CDR2 YFSETQ. The CDR3 reads CASSTGLAGGTDTQYF. CDR3 coding DNA: TGCGCCAGCAGCACCGGACTAGCGGGGGGCACAGATACGCAGTATTTT.

The chain combines TRBV10-2 with TRBJ1-1; D is unresolved. This CDR3 has 13 amino acids. The V end was cut by 3 bases, the J end by 5 bases, with 10 bases between. Germline V gene data show CDR1 as WSHSY and CDR2 as SAAADI. The CDR3 DNA is TGCGCCAGCAGTGATCGGGGTTCAACTGAAGCTTTCTTT. Translation gives CASSDRGSTEAFF.

The V and J genes are TRBV6-1 and TRBJ1-1; TRBD1 aligns across 7 bases. Trimming removed 5 bases from V and 10 bases from J; junction bases left unmatched: 13. This CDR3 contains 14 residues. Germline V gene sequence: CDR1 MNHNS, CDR2 SASEGT. Here the CDR3 reads CASSSQGEFQGAFF. Written as DNA, the CDR3 is TGTGCCAGCAGTTCCCAGGGGGAGTTCCAGGGAGCTTTCTTT.